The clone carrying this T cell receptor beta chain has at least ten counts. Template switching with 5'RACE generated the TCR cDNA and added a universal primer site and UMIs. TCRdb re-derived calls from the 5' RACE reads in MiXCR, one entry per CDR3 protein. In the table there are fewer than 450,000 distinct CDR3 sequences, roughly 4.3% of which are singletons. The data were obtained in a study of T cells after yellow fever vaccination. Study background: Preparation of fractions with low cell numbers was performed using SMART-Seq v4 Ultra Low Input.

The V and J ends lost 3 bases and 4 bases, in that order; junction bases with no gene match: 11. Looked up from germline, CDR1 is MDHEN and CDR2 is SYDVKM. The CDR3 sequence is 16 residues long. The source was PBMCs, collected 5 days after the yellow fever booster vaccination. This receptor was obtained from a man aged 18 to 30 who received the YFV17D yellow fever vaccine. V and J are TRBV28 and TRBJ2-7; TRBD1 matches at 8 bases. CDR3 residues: CASSFGSRTGHYEQYV. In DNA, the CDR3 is TGTGCCAGCAGTTTCGGTAGTCGGACAGGGCATTACGAGCAGTACGTC.